A selection of T cell receptor beta chains follows, all from one sample in a study of OX40 agonist ivuxolimab in advanced cancers. Libraries were prepared by immunoSEQ multiplex PCR; TCRdb keeps only in-frame clonotypes and omits some of them. This sample has just under 65,000 clones, with approximately 84% found just once. Here the sequenced sample was CD4+ or CD8+ T cells sorted from blood, taken in a trial of the OX40 agonist ivuxolimab. These receptors originate from an adult with an advanced solid tumor such as melanoma, head and neck, liver or kidney cancer. CDR3s include the opening cysteine and the closing phenylalanine or tryptophan. The D gene is left open where the match is weak. Size is omitted from some rows. Given values are once, few, many or a class for expanded clones.

d_gene	abundance	v_gene	j_gene	CDR3aa	CDR3nt
TRBD2	once	TRBV7-8	TRBJ2-7	CASSNGGREGPLYEQYF	TGTGCCAGCAGTAACGGGGGACGGGAGGGCCCCCTCTACGAGCAGTACTTC
TRBD2	-	TRBV19	TRBJ2-1	CASKKLAGGNEQFF	TGTGCCAGTAAGAAACTAGCGGGGGGCAATGAGCAGTTCTTC
-	once	TRBV9	TRBJ2-1	CASSVRLNNEQFF	TGTGCCAGCAGCGTACGCCTTAACAATGAGCAGTTCTTC
TRBD2	few	TRBV6-6	TRBJ2-3	CASWSGSSATDTQYF	TGTGCCAGCTGGAGCGGGAGTTCCGCCACAGATACGCAGTATTTT
-	-	TRBV12-5	TRBJ1-5	CASGSINQPQHF	TGTGCTAGTGGTTCCATCAATCAGCCCCAGCATTTT
-	-	TRBV5-6	TRBJ1-4	CASSLDGLGEKLFF	TGTGCCAGCAGCTTGGACGGGCTTGGCGAAAAACTGTTTTTT
-	-	TRBV5-1	TRBJ1-1	CASSFGRQNTEAFF	TGCGCCAGCAGCTTCGGACGCCAGAACACTGAAGCTTTCTTT
-	-	TRBV18	TRBJ2-3	CASSPLQAGGTDTQYF	TGTGCCAGCTCACCACTCCAGGCCGGGGGCACAGATACGCAGTATTTT
-	-	TRBV19	TRBJ1-4	CASSIGGTTNEKLFF	TGTGCCAGTAGTATAGGAGGGACAACTAATGAAAAACTGTTTTTT
TRBD2	once	TRBV10-3	TRBJ2-7	CAIKATSGRSIEQYF	TGTGCCATCAAAGCGACTAGCGGGAGGAGTATCGAGCAGTACTTC
-	-	TRBV6-5	TRBJ2-7	CASSYSWRGSHYEQYF	TGTGCCAGCAGTTACTCGTGGAGGGGGAGTCACTACGAGCAGTACTTC
-	-	TRBV4-3	TRBJ1-2	CASSLTQSNYGYTF	TGCGCCAGCAGCCTCACACAGAGTAACTATGGCTACACCTTC
-	-	TRBV28	TRBJ2-1	CASSLRGTAYNEQFF	TGTGCCAGCAGTCTCCGGGGGACAGCCTACAATGAGCAGTTCTTC
-	-	TRBV9	TRBJ2-5	CASSPSSPLTQYF	TGTGCCAGCAGCCCCTCCTCCCCCTTGACCCAGTACTTC
-	once	TRBV7-9	TRBJ1-6	CASSSRVLGSYNSPLHF	TGTGCCAGCAGCTCCAGGGTTTTGGGGTCCTATAATTCACCCCTCCACTTT
TRBD1	-	TRBV30	TRBJ2-5	CAWADRGETQYF	TGTGCCTGGGCCGACAGGGGGGAGACCCAGTACTTC
-	-	TRBV13	TRBJ2-3	CASSIANYLPKDTQYF	TGTGCCAGCAGTATAGCTAACTATTTGCCGAAAGATACGCAGTATTTT
TRBD1	few	TRBV28	TRBJ1-5	CASSTTGDNQPQHF	TGTGCCAGCAGCACTACAGGGGACAATCAGCCCCAGCATTTT
-	-	TRBV28	TRBJ2-5	CASSGGQGQYETQYF	TGTGCCAGCAGTGGGGGGCAGGGTCAGTATGAGACCCAGTACTTC
TRBD2	-	TRBV27	TRBJ2-1	CASSLGTKVNEQFF	TGTGCCAGCAGTTTGGGGACTAAGGTAAATGAGCAGTTCTTC
-	-	TRBV27	TRBJ2-1	CASSSRTTFRQFF	TGTGCCAGCAGTTCCCGGACTACCTTTAGGCAGTTCTTC
-	-	TRBV7-2	TRBJ2-4	CASSSDTTGRAKNIQYF	TGTGCCAGCAGCTCAGATACTACAGGGAGAGCCAAAAACATTCAGTACTTC
TRBD2	-	TRBV15	TRBJ2-3	CATSTLAGASHTQYF	TGTGCCACCAGCACTTTAGCGGGAGCCTCCCATACGCAGTATTTT
-	-	TRBV6-1	TRBJ1-2	CASRPLQGAYGYTF	TGTGCCAGCCGCCCCCTACAGGGTGCCTATGGCTACACCTTC
-	once	TRBV18	TRBJ1-1	CASSPIHNTEAFF	TGTGCCAGCTCACCAATCCACAACACTGAAGCTTTCTTT
-	-	TRBV4-2	TRBJ2-5	CASSQDGGRGRGVLGGQETQYF	TGTGCCAGCAGCCAAGATGGAGGACGAGGCAGGGGAGTTTTGGGGGGCCAAGAGACCCAGTACTTC
-	few	TRBV5-1	TRBJ1-1	CASSLRGDTEAFF	TGCGCCAGCAGCTTGAGGGGGGACACTGAAGCTTTCTTT
TRBD2	-	TRBV2	TRBJ2-3	CASSENGLGPFSTDTQYF	TGTGCCAGCAGTGAAAACGGACTAGGTCCCTTTAGCACAGATACGCAGTATTTT
-	few	TRBV28	TRBJ1-3	CASSFGGSSGNTIYF	TGTGCCAGCAGTTTCGGGGGATCATCTGGAAACACCATATATTTT
TRBD1	-	TRBV7-2	TRBJ2-7	CASSLVGTGIYEQYF	TGTGCCAGCAGCTTAGTTGGGACAGGTATCTACGAGCAGTACTTC
-	few	TRBV7-2	TRBJ1-2	CASSLVNYGYTF	TGTGCCAGCAGCTTAGTCAACTATGGCTACACCTTC
-	-	TRBV7-2	TRBJ2-7	CASSLGLGSYEQYF	TGTGCCAGCAGCTTAGGCTTGGGCTCCTACGAGCAGTACTTC
TRBD1	-	TRBV2	TRBJ1-3	CASSEQGGSGNTIYF	TGTGCCAGCAGTGAACAGGGGGGCTCTGGAAACACCATATATTTT
TRBD2	-	TRBV5-1	TRBJ2-5	CASASGLAVQETQYF	TGCGCCAGCGCTTCCGGACTAGCGGTTCAAGAGACCCAGTACTTC
-	-	TRBV4-1	TRBJ2-4	CASSQETGYIQYF	TGCGCCAGCAGCCAAGAAACGGGCTACATTCAGTACTTC
TRBD1	-	TRBV9	TRBJ2-1	CASRQGETDEQFF	TGTGCCAGCCGTCAGGGGGAGACGGACGAGCAGTTCTTC
-	-	TRBV7-2	TRBJ1-5	CASSIERGQPQHF	TGTGCCAGCAGCATCGAAAGAGGTCAGCCCCAGCATTTT
TRBD2	-	TRBV25-1	TRBJ2-3	CASRGLAGERSSTDTQYF	TGTGCCAGTCGAGGACTAGCGGGAGAAAGATCTAGCACAGATACGCAGTATTTT
-	-	TRBV7-2	TRBJ2-5	CASSLLSPGRETQYF	TGTGCCAGCAGCTTACTCAGCCCGGGGAGGGAGACCCAGTACTTC
TRBD2	few	TRBV19	TRBJ2-7	CASSLGLAEAYEQYF	TGTGCCAGTAGTTTGGGACTAGCGGAGGCCTACGAGCAGTACTTC
TRBD2	-	TRBV7-9	TRBJ2-2	CASSLISGVYTGELFF	TGTGCCAGCAGCTTAATAAGCGGGGTTTACACCGGGGAGCTGTTTTTT
TRBD2	-	TRBV4-2	TRBJ2-1	CASSQGSAGGIHEQFF	TGTGCCAGCAGCCAAGGGTCCGCGGGGGGGATCCATGAGCAGTTCTTC
TRBD2	-	TRBV5-4	TRBJ2-4	CASSAGTSNIQYF	TGTGCCAGCAGCGCGGGGACTAGCAACATTCAGTACTTC
-	-	TRBV11-2	TRBJ2-1	CASSLGGLENNEQFF	TGTGCCAGCAGCTTAGGAGGGTTGGAAAACAATGAGCAGTTCTTC
-	-	TRBV5-8	TRBJ2-3	CASSRGNTGGTDTQYF	TGTGCCAGCAGCCGGGGGAATACGGGGGGCACAGATACGCAGTATTTT
-	-	TRBV5-6	TRBJ1-2	CASSSPVNYGYTF	TGTGCCAGCAGCTCTCCCGTTAACTATGGCTACACCTTC
TRBD1	-	TRBV16	TRBJ2-2	CASSQRQGNTGELFF	TGTGCCAGCAGCCAGAGACAGGGGAACACCGGGGAGCTGTTTTTT
-	-	TRBV2	TRBJ2-4	CASSEGGGLTIQYF	TGTGCCAGCAGTGAAGGGGGGGGCCTCACTATTCAGTACTTC
-	-	TRBV7-2	TRBJ2-5	CASSGLQETQYF	TGTGCCAGTTCCGGGCTCCAAGAGACCCAGTACTTC
-	once	TRBV5-6	TRBJ1-4	CASSFGRFNEKLFF	TGTGCCAGCAGCTTCGGACGGTTTAATGAAAAACTGTTTTTT
-	-	TRBV28	TRBJ2-7	CASRAGGSSYEQYF	TGTGCCAGCAGGGCTGGGGGGAGCTCCTACGAGCAGTACTTC
TRBD1	-	TRBV6-1	TRBJ1-2	CASSAVRDSYGYTF	TGTGCCAGCAGTGCTGTCCGGGACAGCTATGGCTACACCTTC
TRBD1	few	TRBV15	TRBJ1-5	CATSRSGQDNQPQHF	TGTGCCACCAGCAGGTCCGGACAGGACAATCAGCCCCAGCATTTT
TRBD1	-	TRBV25-1	TRBJ2-3	CASSLQGALTDTQYF	TGTGCCAGCAGTCTACAGGGGGCCCTCACAGATACGCAGTATTTT
-	-	TRBV21-1	TRBJ1-5	CASISTQKSLGDNQPQHF	TGTGCCAGCATTTCCACACAGAAATCGCTAGGGGACAATCAGCCCCAGCATTTT
TRBD2	-	TRBV5-6	TRBJ2-3	CASSSGGSSDTQYF	TGTGCCAGCAGCTCGGGGGGATCATCAGATACGCAGTATTTT
TRBD1	-	TRBV6-6	TRBJ1-2	CASRGQLQGYTF	TGTGCCAGCAGGGGACAGCTCCAGGGCTACACCTTC
TRBD2	-	TRBV11-2	TRBJ2-5	CASRALAGGPETQYF	TGTGCCAGCAGGGCCCTAGCGGGAGGGCCGGAGACCCAGTACTTC
-	-	TRBV4-2	TRBJ2-2	CASSQDWLLLNTGELFF	TGTGCCAGCAGCCAAGACTGGCTCCTTCTTAACACCGGGGAGCTGTTTTTT